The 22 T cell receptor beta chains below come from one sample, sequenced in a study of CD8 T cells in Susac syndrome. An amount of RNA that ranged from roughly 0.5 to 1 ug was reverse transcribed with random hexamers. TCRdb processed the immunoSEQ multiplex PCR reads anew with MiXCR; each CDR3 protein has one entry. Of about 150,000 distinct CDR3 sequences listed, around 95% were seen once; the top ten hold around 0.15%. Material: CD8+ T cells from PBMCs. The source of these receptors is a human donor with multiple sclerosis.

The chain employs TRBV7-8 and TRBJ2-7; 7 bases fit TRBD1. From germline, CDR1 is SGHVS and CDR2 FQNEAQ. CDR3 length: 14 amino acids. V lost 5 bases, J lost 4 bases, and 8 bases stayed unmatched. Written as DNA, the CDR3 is TGTGCCAGCAGCCCAGGGACAGCTGGGTACGAGCAGTACTTC. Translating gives CASSPGTAGYEQYF.

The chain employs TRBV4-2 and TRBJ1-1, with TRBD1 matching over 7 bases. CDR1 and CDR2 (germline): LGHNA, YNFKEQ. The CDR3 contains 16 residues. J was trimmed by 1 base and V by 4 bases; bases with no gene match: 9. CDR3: CASSRTNRDRNTEAFF. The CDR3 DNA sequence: TGTGCCAGCAGCCGGACTAACCGGGACAGGAACACTGAAGCTTTCTTT.

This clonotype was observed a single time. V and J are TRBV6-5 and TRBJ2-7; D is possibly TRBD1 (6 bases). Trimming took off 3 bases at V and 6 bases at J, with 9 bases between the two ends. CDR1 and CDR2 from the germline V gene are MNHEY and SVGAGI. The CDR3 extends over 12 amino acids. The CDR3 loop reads CASSYRGGEQYV. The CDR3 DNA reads TGTGCCAGCAGTTATAGAGGGGGCGAGCAGTACGTC.

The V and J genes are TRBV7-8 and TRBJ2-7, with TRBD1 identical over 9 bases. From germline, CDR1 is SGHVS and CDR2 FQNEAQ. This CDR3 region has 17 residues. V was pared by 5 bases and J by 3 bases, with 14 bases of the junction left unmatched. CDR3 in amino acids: CASSPADYRGRFYEQYV. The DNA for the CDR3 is TGTGCCAGCAGCCCCGCCGACTACAGGGGGCGATTCTACGAGCAGTACGTC.

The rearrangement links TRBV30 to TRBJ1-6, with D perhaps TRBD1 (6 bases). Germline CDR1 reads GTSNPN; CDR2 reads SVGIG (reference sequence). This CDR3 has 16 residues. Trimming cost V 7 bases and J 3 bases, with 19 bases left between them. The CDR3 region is CASLPPQGNYNSPLHF. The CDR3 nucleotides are TGTGCCTCGTTACCACCTCAGGGGAACTATAATTCACCCCTCCACTTT.

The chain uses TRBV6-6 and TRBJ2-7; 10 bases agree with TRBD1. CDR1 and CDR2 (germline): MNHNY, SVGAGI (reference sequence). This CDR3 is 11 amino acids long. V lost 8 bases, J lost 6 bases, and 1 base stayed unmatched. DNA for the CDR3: TGTGCCAGCGGACAGGGGGGCGAGCAGTACGTC. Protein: CASGQGGEQYV.

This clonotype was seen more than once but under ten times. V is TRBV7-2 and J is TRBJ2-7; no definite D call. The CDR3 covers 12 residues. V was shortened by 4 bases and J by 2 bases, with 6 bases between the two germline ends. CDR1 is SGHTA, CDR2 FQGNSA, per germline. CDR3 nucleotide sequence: TGTGCCAGCAGCTCCCATACCTACGAGCAGTACTTC. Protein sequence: CASSSHTYEQYF.

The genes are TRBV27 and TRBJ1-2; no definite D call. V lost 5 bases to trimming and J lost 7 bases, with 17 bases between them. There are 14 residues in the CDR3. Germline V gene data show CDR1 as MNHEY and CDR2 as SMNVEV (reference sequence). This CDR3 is CASSPWNRSPGYTF. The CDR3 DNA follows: TGTGCCAGCAGTCCCTGGAACAGATCCCCTGGCTACACCTTC.

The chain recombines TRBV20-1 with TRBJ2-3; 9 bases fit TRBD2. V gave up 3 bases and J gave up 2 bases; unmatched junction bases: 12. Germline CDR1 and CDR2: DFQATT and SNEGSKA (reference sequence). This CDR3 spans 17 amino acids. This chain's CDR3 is CSASDPWRGGHTDTQYF. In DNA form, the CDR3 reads TGCAGTGCTAGCGACCCTTGGCGGGGGGGACACACAGATACGCAGTATTTT.

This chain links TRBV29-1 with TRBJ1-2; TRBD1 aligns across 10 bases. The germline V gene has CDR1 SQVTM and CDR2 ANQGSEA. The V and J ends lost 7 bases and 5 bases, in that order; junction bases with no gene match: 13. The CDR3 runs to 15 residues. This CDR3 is CSAEVAGTGDYGYTF. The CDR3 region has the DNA TGCAGCGCCGAAGTTGCCGGGACAGGGGATTATGGCTACACCTTC.

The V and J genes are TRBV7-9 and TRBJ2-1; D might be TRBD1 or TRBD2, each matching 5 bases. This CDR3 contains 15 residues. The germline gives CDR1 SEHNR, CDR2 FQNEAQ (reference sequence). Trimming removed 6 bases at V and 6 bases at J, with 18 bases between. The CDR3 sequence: CASRRKSGTANEQFF. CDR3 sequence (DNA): TGTGCCAGCAGGCGGAAGTCCGGGACGGCCAATGAGCAGTTCTTC.

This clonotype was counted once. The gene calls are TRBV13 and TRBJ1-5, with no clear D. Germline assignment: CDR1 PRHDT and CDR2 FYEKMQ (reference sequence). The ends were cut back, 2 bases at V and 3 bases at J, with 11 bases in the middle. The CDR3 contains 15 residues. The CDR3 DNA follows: TGTGCCAGCAGCTTATCCTCGTCCACCAATCAGCCCCAGCATTTT. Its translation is CASSLSSSTNQPQHF.

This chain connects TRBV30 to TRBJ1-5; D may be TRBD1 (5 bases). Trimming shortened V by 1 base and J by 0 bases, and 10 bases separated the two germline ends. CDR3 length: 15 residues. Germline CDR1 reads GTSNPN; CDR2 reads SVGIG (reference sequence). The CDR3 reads CAWSASGGSNQPQHF. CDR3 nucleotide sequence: TGTGCCTGGAGTGCGTCCGGGGGTAGCAATCAGCCCCAGCATTTT.

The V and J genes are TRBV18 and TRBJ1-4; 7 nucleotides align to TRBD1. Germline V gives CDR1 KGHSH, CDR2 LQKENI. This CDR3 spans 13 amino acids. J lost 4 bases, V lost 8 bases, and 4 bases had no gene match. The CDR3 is CASTGDVNEKLFF. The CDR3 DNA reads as TGTGCCAGCACAGGGGATGTTAATGAAAAACTGTTTTTT. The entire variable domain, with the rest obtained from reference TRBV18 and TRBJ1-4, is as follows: NAGVMQNPRHLVRRRGQEARLRCSPMKGHSHVYWYRQLPEEGLKFMVYLQKENIIDESGMPKERFSAEFPKEGPSILRIQQVVRGDSAAYFCASTGDVNEKLFFGSGTQLSVL.

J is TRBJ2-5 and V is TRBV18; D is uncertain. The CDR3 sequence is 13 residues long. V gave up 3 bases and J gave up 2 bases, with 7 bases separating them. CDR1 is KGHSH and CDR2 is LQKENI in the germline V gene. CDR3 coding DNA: TGTGCCAGCTCACCCACACTACAAGAGACCCAGTACTTC. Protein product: CASSPTLQETQYF.

In nucleotides, the CDR3 is TGTGCCAGCAGTCCGTCTCGGACAGGTGACTATGGCTACACCTTC. Protein sequence: CASSPSRTGDYGYTF. The V and J genes are TRBV27 and TRBJ1-2; TRBD1 aligns across 7 bases. Germline values: CDR1 MNHEY, CDR2 SMNVEV (reference sequence). The V gene end was trimmed by 5 bases and the J gene end by 3 bases; junction bases not matched to a gene: 9. The CDR3 extends over 15 amino acids.

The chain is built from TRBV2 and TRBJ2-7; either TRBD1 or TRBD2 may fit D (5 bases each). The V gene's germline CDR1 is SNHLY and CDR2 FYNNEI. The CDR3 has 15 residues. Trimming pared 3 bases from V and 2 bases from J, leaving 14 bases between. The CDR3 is CASSESPGATYEQYV. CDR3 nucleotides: TGTGCCAGCAGTGAGTCCCCCGGGGCGACCTACGAGCAGTACGTC.

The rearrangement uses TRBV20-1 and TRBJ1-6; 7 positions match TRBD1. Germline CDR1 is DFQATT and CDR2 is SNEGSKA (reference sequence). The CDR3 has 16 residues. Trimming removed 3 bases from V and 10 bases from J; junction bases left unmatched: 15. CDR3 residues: CSASLHRGVFGSPLHF. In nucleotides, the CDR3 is TGCAGTGCTAGCCTGCACAGGGGAGTCTTCGGGTCACCCCTCCACTTT.

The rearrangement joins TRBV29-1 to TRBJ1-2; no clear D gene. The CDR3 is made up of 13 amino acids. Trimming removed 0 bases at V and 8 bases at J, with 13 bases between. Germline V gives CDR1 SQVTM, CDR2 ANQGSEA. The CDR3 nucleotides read TGCAGCGTTGAAGAAAGCTCGAGCAGGGGCTACACCTTC. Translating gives CSVEESSSRGYTF.

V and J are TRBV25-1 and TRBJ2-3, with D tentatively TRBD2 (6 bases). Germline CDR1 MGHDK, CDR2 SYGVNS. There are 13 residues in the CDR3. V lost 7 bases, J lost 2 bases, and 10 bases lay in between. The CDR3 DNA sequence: TGTGCCAGCATGGACTACTTCACAGATACGCAGTATTTT. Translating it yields CASMDYFTDTQYF.

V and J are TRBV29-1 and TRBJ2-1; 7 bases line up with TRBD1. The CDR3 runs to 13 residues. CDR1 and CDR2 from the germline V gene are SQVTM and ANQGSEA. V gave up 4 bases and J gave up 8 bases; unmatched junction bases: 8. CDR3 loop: CSVARGGRDEQFF. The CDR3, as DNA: TGCAGCGTTGCGAGAGGGGGCCGAGATGAGCAGTTCTTC.

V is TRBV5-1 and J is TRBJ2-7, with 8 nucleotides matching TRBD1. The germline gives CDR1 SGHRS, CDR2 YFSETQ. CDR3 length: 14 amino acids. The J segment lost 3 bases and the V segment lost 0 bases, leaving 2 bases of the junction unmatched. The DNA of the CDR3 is TGCGCCAGCAGCTTGGAAGGGACAGGCTACGAGCAGTACGTC. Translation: CASSLEGTGYEQYV.